This T cell receptor (beta chain) emerged from a study of shared clonotypes between healthy human individuals. Points from the study as a whole: The naive CD4 repertoires of several donors were compared, and about 5% of clonotypes were shared. Estimated clonotype richness was generally higher in naive than memory subsets. Rarefaction revealed incomplete sorted-subset sequencing despite large depth.

In the sorted-subset replicate PCRs, 200 ng DNA, 25,000 to 35,000 T cell genomes, was used. Method: immunoSEQ multiplex PCR; TCRdb's copy keeps in-frame clones and lacks some. This table holds some 2.1 million clones, about 95% found once. The germline V gene has CDR1 MGHRA and CDR2 YSYEKL. Trimming took 6 bases from V and 0 from J, leaving 17 bases between them. This CDR3 is 16 amino acids long. About this clone itself: Its antigen is unidentified.

Terminally differentiated effector memory CD45RA+ cells were excluded from the naive CD8 cells, which were CD45RO-negative and positively selected for CCR7. The receptor's source is a man aged 18 to 30 in good health. The chain employs TRBV4-1 and TRBJ1-1; D remains ambiguous. The sequenced sample consisted of naive CD8+ T cells sorted from blood. The CDR3 region is CASRIMRDPMNTEAFF. The CDR3 region has the DNA TGCGCCAGCAGAATAATGAGGGATCCCATGAACACTGAAGCTTTCTTT.